A single sample gave rise to the 12 T cell receptor beta chains below, sequenced in a study of OX40 agonist ivuxolimab in advanced cancers. Measured with immunoSEQ multiplex PCR; TCRdb has only the in-frame clones, and not every one. The repertoire holds roughly 60,000 clones, with roughly 89% as singletons. This specimen was CD4+ or CD8+ T cells sorted from blood, taken in a trial of the OX40 agonist ivuxolimab. Receptors were obtained from an adult with an advanced solid tumor such as melanoma, head and neck, liver or kidney cancer.

The gene calls are TRBV5-4 and TRBJ2-7; 8 bases agree with TRBD1. This CDR3 has 15 residues. V dropped 4 bases and J dropped 0; count of bases not matched to a gene: 6. In germline, CDR1 is SGHNT, CDR2 YYREEE (reference sequence). The CDR3 nucleotides read TGTGCCAGCAGCCGCCGGGACAGGTTCTCCTACGAGCAGTACTTC. Translated: CASSRRDRFSYEQYF.

The rearrangement links TRBV25-1 to TRBJ1-3; D ambiguous. Germline lookup yields CDR1 MGHDK and CDR2 SYGVNS. The CDR3 is 14 amino acids. The ends were cut back, 2 bases at V and 4 bases at J, with 9 bases in the middle. The CDR3 DNA reads as TGTGCCAGCAGTGAACGGTCCTCCGGAAACACCATATATTTT. This gives the protein CASSERSSGNTIYF.

The chain carries TRBV7-3 and TRBJ1-1; no definite D call. This CDR3 comprises 14 residues. V was trimmed by 5 bases and J by 6 bases, leaving 16 bases between them. The germline V gene has CDR1 SGHTA and CDR2 FQGTGA. This CDR3 reads CASSPTLSSAEAFF. Written as DNA, the CDR3 is TGTGCCAGCAGCCCTACCCTTTCCAGTGCTGAAGCTTTCTTT.

This clone was recorded only once. The rearrangement joins TRBV6-6 to TRBJ1-5; D is unresolved. V was shortened by 0 bases and J by 8 bases, with 11 bases between the two germline ends. Germline values: CDR1 MNHNY, CDR2 SVGAGI (reference sequence). There are 14 residues in the CDR3. The CDR3 sequence: CASSYSTNREPQHF. DNA for the CDR3: TGTGCCAGCAGTTACTCGACAAATAGGGAGCCCCAGCATTTT.

The chain joins TRBV2 to TRBJ1-2, with D perhaps matching TRBD1 (5 bases). CDR1 is SNHLY, CDR2 FYNNEI, per germline. The CDR3 spans 12 residues. Trimming pared 7 bases from V and 3 bases from J, leaving 9 bases between. For the CDR3, the DNA is TGTGCCAGCACCGGGACTTACTATGGCTACACCTTC. Translating it yields CASTGTYYGYTF.

A single count supports this clone. This sequence joins TRBV6-1 and TRBJ2-7; D might be TRBD2 (6 bases). Germline V gene data show CDR1 as MNHNS and CDR2 as SASEGT. Trimming left V 4 bases short and J 0 bases short, with 10 bases between. The CDR3 spans 14 residues. The CDR3 loop reads CASSARDFSYEQYF. CDR3 DNA: TGTGCCAGCAGTGCCCGGGACTTCTCCTACGAGCAGTACTTC.

This sequence joins TRBV5-1 and TRBJ2-1; D remains ambiguous. V gave up 0 bases and J gave up 8 bases, with 12 bases separating them. CDR1 is SGHRS and CDR2 is YFSETQ in the germline V gene. The CDR3 is made up of 14 amino acids. CDR3 loop: CASSLDPIYDEQFF. CDR3 nucleotide sequence: TGCGCCAGCAGCTTGGATCCGATTTATGATGAGCAGTTCTTC.

The CDR3 protein is CASKEGRSGANVLTF. As DNA, the CDR3 is TGTGCCAGTAAGGAGGGGCGGAGTGGGGCCAACGTCCTGACTTTC. The chain joins TRBV19 to TRBJ2-6, with TRBD2 as a possible D gene (6 bases). Germline V gives CDR1 LNHDA, CDR2 SQIVND (reference sequence). This CDR3 has 15 residues. Trimming removed 7 bases at V and 3 bases at J, with 13 bases between.

This clone was recorded a few times. The rearrangement uses TRBV7-8 and TRBJ2-5; the match to TRBD1 covers 9 bases. From germline, CDR1 is SGHVS and CDR2 FQNEAQ. This CDR3 region has 16 residues. Trimming cost V 6 bases and J 2 bases; bases outside gene matches: 10. The CDR3 spells CASRRSGTGLQETQYF. The CDR3, as DNA: TGTGCCAGCAGACGGTCCGGGACAGGGTTACAAGAGACCCAGTACTTC. Full variable domain (remainder filled in from reference TRBV7-8 and TRBJ2-5): GAGVSQSPRYKVAKRGQDVALRCDPISGHVSLFWYQQALGQGPEFLTYFQNEAQLDKSGLPSDRFFAERPEGSVSTLKIQRTQQEDSAVYLCASRRSGTGLQETQYFGPGTRLLVL.

This chain uses TRBV19 with TRBJ1-5; TRBD1 is a possible D gene (5 bases). Germline CDR1 and CDR2: LNHDA and SQIVND (reference sequence). The CDR3 has 16 residues. Trimming took off 3 bases at V and 6 bases at J, with 18 bases between the two ends. CDR3 bases: TGTGCCAGTAGTATTGGCGACAGACCCTTGGGTCAGCCCCAGCATTTT. This codes for CASSIGDRPLGQPQHF.

The chain joins TRBV2 to TRBJ2-5; tentative D call: TRBD1 (5 bases). Germline CDR1 is SNHLY and CDR2 is FYNNEI. The CDR3 is 15 residues long. V was trimmed by 10 bases and J by 1 base, leaving 19 bases between them. The CDR3 is CATRRPDSSQETQYF. The CDR3 DNA is TGTGCCACCAGACGCCCTGACAGTTCCCAAGAGACCCAGTACTTC.

J is TRBJ2-5 and V is TRBV7-3; D not resolved. This CDR3 has 13 amino acids. The germline V and J ends were trimmed by 3 bases and 5 bases, with 10 bases remaining between them. CDR1 and CDR2 (germline): SGHTA, FQGTGA. CDR3: CASSLDHTETQYF. The CDR3 region has the DNA TGTGCCAGCAGCTTGGACCACACGGAGACCCAGTACTTC. The whole variable domain, remainder taken from reference TRBV7-3 and TRBJ2-5, is GAGVSQTPSNKVTEKGKYVELRCDPISGHTALYWYRQSLGQGPEFLIYFQGTGAADDSGLPNDRFFAVRPEGSVSTLKIQRTERGDSAVYLCASSLDHTETQYFGPGTRLLVL.